A single sample is the source of the 20 T cell receptor beta chains below, sequenced in a study of identical twins. TCRdb ran MiXCR on the 5' RACE reads and lists one entry per CDR3 protein. The data show 420,000 or so distinct CDR3 sequences, with roughly 20% seen just once and less than 15% held by the top ten. The sequenced sample consisted of naive T cells sorted from blood. The origin of the receptors is a man aged 50-59 years in good health.

This clonotype has only a few counts. In DNA, the CDR3 is TGCAGCGTTTTAGCGGGGGTCTACGAGCAGTACTTC. Its protein product is CSVLAGVYEQYF. J is TRBJ2-7 and V is TRBV29-1, with TRBD2 identical over 9 bases. V shed 5 bases and J 3 bases; nucleotides not matched to a gene: 2. Germline V gives CDR1 SQVTM, CDR2 ANQGSEA. This CDR3 comprises 12 residues.

This clonotype was seen a few times. The J gene is TRBJ2-2, the V gene TRBV9; 8 nucleotides align to TRBD1. The CDR3 covers 14 residues. V trimming: 1 base; J trimming: 4 bases; junction bases outside the gene matches: 0. Looked up from germline, CDR1 is SGDLS and CDR2 is YYNGEE. The CDR3 region has the DNA TGTGCCAGCAGCGTACAGGGGGCCACCGGGGAGCTGTTTTTT. Encoded protein: CASSVQGATGELFF.

This clonotype was recorded a few times. V usage is TRBV20-1 and J usage is TRBJ2-5; TRBD2 matches 11 bases. The CDR3 consists of 14 residues. CDR1 and CDR2 (germline): DFQATT, SNEGSKA (reference sequence). J lost 2 bases, V lost 6 bases, and 5 bases had no gene match. CDR3 DNA: TGCAGTGCGCCCGGGACTAGCGGACAAGAGACCCAGTACTTC. As protein: CSAPGTSGQETQYF.

The sample holds many counts of this clonotype. The chain is built from TRBV5-6 and TRBJ2-7; 7 bases are a match to TRBD1. Unmatched junction bases numbered 9, after V lost 0 bases and J lost 6 bases. Per the germline V gene, CDR1 is SGHDT and CDR2 is YYEEEE. The CDR3 contains 15 residues. CDR3 sequence (DNA): TGTGCCAGCAGCTTGGATCCAGGGGGAAAGACCGAGCAGTACTTC. This translates into CASSLDPGGKTEQYF.

The V and J genes are TRBV7-9 and TRBJ2-1; 12 bases fit TRBD2. V was pared by 0 bases and J by 10 bases, with 7 bases of the junction left unmatched. CDR1 is SEHNR, CDR2 FQNEAQ, per germline (reference sequence). There are 16 residues in the CDR3. This CDR3 is CASSLARSSGRVEQFF. The CDR3 bases are TGTGCCAGCAGCTTAGCGCGGTCTAGCGGGAGGGTAGAGCAGTTCTTC.

This clonotype was counted at least ten times. The chain employs TRBV24-1 and TRBJ2-1; D remains ambiguous. Trimming removed 5 bases from V and 6 bases from J, with 7 bases in between. CDR1 and CDR2 (germline): KGHDR, SFDVKD. The CDR3 sequence is 12 residues long. CDR3 loop: CATSAGVNEQFF. CDR3 DNA: TGTGCCACCAGTGCTGGGGTCAATGAGCAGTTCTTC.

The chain couples TRBV7-9 to TRBJ2-4; TRBD2 is a possible D gene (5 bases). The CDR3 is 15 residues long. Trimming took off 5 bases at V and 6 bases at J, with 17 bases between the two ends. Germline V gene sequence: CDR1 SEHNR, CDR2 FQNEAQ (reference sequence). CDR3 DNA sequence: TGTGCCAGCAGCAAGGACCGCGGGTTGGGAAACATTCAGTACTTC. As protein: CASSKDRGLGNIQYF.

This clonotype is a singleton in its sample. This chain links TRBV7-9 with TRBJ2-1; 7 nucleotides align to TRBD1. V was pared by 3 bases and J by 9 bases, with 8 bases of the junction left unmatched. The CDR3 runs 14 residues. Germline V gene data show CDR1 as SEHNR and CDR2 as FQNEAQ (reference sequence). CDR3 in amino acids: CASSFIGGGGEQFF. The CDR3 nucleotides read TGTGCCAGCAGCTTTATAGGGGGCGGCGGTGAGCAGTTCTTC.

This clonotype was observed a few times. The genes are TRBV12-3 or TRBV12-4 and TRBJ2-3, with TRBD2 matching 7 bases. This CDR3 has 14 amino acids. V lost 5 bases and J lost 4; bases outside the gene matches: 6. CDR3 in amino acids: CASSPLAPSDTQYF. CDR3 in DNA: TGTGCCAGCAGTCCACTAGCGCCATCAGATACGCAGTATTTT.

This chain joins TRBV3-1 and TRBJ2-5; D perhaps matches TRBD2 (5 bases). CDR1 and CDR2 from the germline V gene are LGHDT and YNNKEL (reference sequence). Trimming left V 0 bases short and J 7 bases short, with 15 bases between. This CDR3 has 15 amino acids. CDR3 region: CASSQDLGGPGTQYF. The CDR3 region has the DNA TGTGCCAGCAGCCAAGATTTAGGCGGGCCGGGGACCCAGTACTTC.

DNA of the CDR3: TGTGCCAGCAGTTACTCGAGGACAGGGGGGAGTGAGCAGTTCTTC. It codes for CASSYSRTGGSEQFF. The rearrangement links TRBV6-5 to TRBJ2-1; 10 nucleotides align to TRBD1. CDR3 size: 15 residues. Germline V gene data show CDR1 as MNHEY and CDR2 as SVGAGI. With V trimmed by 0 bases and J by 9 bases, 5 bases remained unmatched.

The rearrangement joins TRBV12-3 or TRBV12-4 to TRBJ2-3; the D gene is possibly TRBD1 (5 bases). Between the trimmed V and J ends, which lost 3 bases and 7 bases, there was a span of 17 bases. CDR3 size: 15 residues. The CDR3 spells CASSFGQGSSYTQYF. CDR3 DNA sequence: TGTGCCAGCAGTTTCGGTCAGGGCTCATCATATACGCAGTATTTT.

This clonotype was counted ten times or more. The V call is TRBV20-1, the J call TRBJ1-5; 7 nucleotides match TRBD1. The CDR3 totals 13 residues. Trimming removed 5 bases from V and 5 bases from J; junction bases left unmatched: 6. Germline V lookup: CDR1 DFQATT, CDR2 SNEGSKA (reference sequence). The CDR3 protein is CSAQTGPDQPQHF. As DNA, the CDR3 is TGCAGTGCTCAGACAGGGCCCGATCAGCCCCAGCATTTT.

The sample holds many counts of this clonotype. This chain's CDR3 is CSVTEGLAGFNEQFF. CDR3 nucleotide sequence: TGCAGCGTAACTGAAGGACTAGCGGGGTTTAATGAGCAGTTCTTC. The J gene is TRBJ2-1, the V gene TRBV29-1, with 12 bases identical to TRBD2. Germline V CDR1 and CDR2: SQVTM, ANQGSEA. The CDR3 has 15 residues. The ends lost 6 bases at V and 7 bases at J; junction bases unmatched: 10.

This clonotype was detected ten times or more. The chain is built from TRBV15 and TRBJ2-5; possible D gene TRBD1, 5 bases. The CDR3 consists of 13 residues. Germline V gene lookup returns CDR1 LNHNV and CDR2 YYDKDF (reference sequence). V was trimmed by 2 bases and J by 3 bases, leaving 7 bases between them. CDR3 sequence (DNA): TGTGCCACCAGCAGAAGACAGAAAGAGACCCAGTACTTC. It translates to CATSRRQKETQYF.

The chain recombines TRBV4-1 with TRBJ2-1, with no clear D. CDR3 length equals 16 residues. CDR1 MGHRA and CDR2 YSYEKL come from the germline V gene. The V gene lost 3 bases and the J gene lost 10 bases, with 22 bases spanning the gap. In nucleotides, the CDR3 is TGCGCCAGCAGCCAGGCCGGAACTGCAGAAGGGAAGGAGCAGTTCTTC. Amino acids: CASSQAGTAEGKEQFF.

The J gene is TRBJ1-1, the V gene TRBV3-1; possibly TRBD1 for D (5 bases). V lost 2 bases and J 7 bases, leaving 11 bases between the germline ends. CDR1 and CDR2 from the germline V gene are LGHDT and YNNKEL (reference sequence). CDR3 length: 13 residues. The CDR3 nucleotides are TGTGCCAGCAGCCAAATCGGGGGGTTTGAAGCTTTCTTT. Its translation: CASSQIGGFEAFF.

V is TRBV6-2 or TRBV6-3 and J is TRBJ1-4, with D uncertain. Germline V gives CDR1 MNHEY, CDR2 SVGEGT. Trimming removed 7 bases at V and 8 bases at J, with 20 bases between. The CDR3 sequence is 15 residues long. CDR3 loop: CASTSRALRREKLFF. The CDR3 bases are TGTGCCAGCACCTCCCGGGCCCTCAGGCGGGAAAAACTGTTTTTT.

This clonotype was detected ten times or more. V is TRBV7-8 and J is TRBJ2-6; D tentatively fits TRBD1 or TRBD2 (5 bases each). From germline, CDR1 is SGHVS and CDR2 FQNEAQ. With 4 bases removed from V and 1 base from J, the gap between germline ends came to 20 bases. The CDR3 runs 19 residues. The CDR3 reads CASSSGPTYTGSGANVLTF. As DNA, the CDR3 is TGTGCCAGCAGCTCAGGGCCGACATATACGGGGTCTGGGGCCAACGTCCTGACTTTC.

This clonotype has at least ten counts. The rearrangement uses TRBV15 and TRBJ2-1; 9 bases agree with TRBD1. This CDR3 has 17 amino acids. The V segment lost 7 bases and the J segment 7 bases; nucleotides outside the gene matches: 17. Germline V gene sequence: CDR1 LNHNV, CDR2 YYDKDF (reference sequence). The CDR3 nucleotides read TGTGCCACCAACCAAAATTTCGGGACAGGGATTAGGAATGAGCAGTTCTTC. This gives the protein CATNQNFGTGIRNEQFF.